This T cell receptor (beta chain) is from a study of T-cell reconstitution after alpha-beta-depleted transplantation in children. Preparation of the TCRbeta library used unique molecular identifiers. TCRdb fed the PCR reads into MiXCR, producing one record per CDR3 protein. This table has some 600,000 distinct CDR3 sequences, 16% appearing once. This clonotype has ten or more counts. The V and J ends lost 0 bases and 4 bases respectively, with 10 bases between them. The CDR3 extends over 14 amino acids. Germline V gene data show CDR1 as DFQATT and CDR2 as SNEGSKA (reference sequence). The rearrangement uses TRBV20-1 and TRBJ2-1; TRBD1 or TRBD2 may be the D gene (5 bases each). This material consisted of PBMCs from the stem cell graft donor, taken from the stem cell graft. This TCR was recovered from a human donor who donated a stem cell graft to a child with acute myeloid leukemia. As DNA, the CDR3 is TGCAGTGCTAGAGATTCGGGGCAGTACAATGAGCAGTTCTTC. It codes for CSARDSGQYNEQFF.